This TCR beta chain was captured by sequencing in a study of beta chain features in type 1 diabetes. General observations from the study: When Type 1 diabetes patients were examined, their TCRB CDR3s proved moderately but significantly shorter in all four CD4+ subsets.

Only one heparinised blood draw was taken per donor, and its volume averaged about 116 mL. A CD45RO/CCR7/CD25/CD127/CD95/CD27 panel sorted naive, central memory, regulatory and stem cell-like memory CD4+ cells. The V and J ends lost 2 bases and 0 bases respectively, with 6 bases between them. This CDR3 spans 14 amino acids. CDR1 is SGHVS, CDR2 FNYEAQ, per germline. Expressed TCRB transcripts were sequenced because the isolated RNA had all been reverse transcribed beforehand. TCRdb keeps only in-frame clones here, not all; method: immunoSEQ multiplex PCR. This table has 140,000 to 150,000 clones, 13% appearing once. With regard to this clone: Its antigen is unidentified.

This sequence joins TRBV7-6 and TRBJ2-3; D not resolved. Sequences were obtained from central memory CD4+ T cells from blood. The receptor's source is a young man with type 1 diabetes. CDR3 nucleotide sequence: TGTGCCAGCAGCTTACTCCTTAGCACAGATACGCAGTATTTT. Its protein product is CASSLLLSTDTQYF.